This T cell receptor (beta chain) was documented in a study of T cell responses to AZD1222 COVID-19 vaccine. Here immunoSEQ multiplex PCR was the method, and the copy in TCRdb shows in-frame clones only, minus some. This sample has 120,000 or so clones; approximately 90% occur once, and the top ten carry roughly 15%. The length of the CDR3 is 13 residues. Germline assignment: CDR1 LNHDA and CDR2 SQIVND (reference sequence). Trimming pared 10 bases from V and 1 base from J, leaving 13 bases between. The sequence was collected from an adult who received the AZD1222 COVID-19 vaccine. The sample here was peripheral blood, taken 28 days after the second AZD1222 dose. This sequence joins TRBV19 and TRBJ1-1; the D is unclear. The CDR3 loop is CATKGGSNTEAFF. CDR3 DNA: TGTGCCACCAAAGGAGGATCGAACACTGAAGCTTTCTTT.